The entry that follows covers one T cell receptor beta chain sequence. Its antigen is currently unknown. The data were taken from a study of post-analysis software for immune sequencing data. On the study more broadly: Relapsing-remitting, secondary progressive and progressive-relapsing courses of multiple sclerosis were included. Study-level findings and limits: Same-batch preparations were strongly co-clustered by F measure. In multiple sclerosis, normalized Chao1 diversity was significantly below that of controls. Patients carried 4 or 5 TRBV segments more frequently than controls did, and TRBV5-6, TRBV5-1 and TRBV20-1 were among them.

CDR3 length: 12 residues. V was cut by 2 bases and J by 9 bases, with 8 bases left in between. Germline CDR1 and CDR2: MNHNS and SASEGT. Built from TCR beta cDNA, the libraries had unique molecular identifiers in them. T cells numbering 1 to 10 million yielded cDNA molecules that totaled approximately 500,000. TCRdb passed the PCR reads through MiXCR, listing each CDR3 protein once. The sample consists of fewer than 700,000 distinct CDR3 sequences, 40% to 50% of them appearing once. This TCR was sampled from a girl aged 5 to 17 with multiple sclerosis. The rearrangement joins TRBV6-1 to TRBJ2-1; the D is unclear. The specimen was blood. This chain's CDR3 is CASSELKGEQFF. CDR3 sequence (DNA): TGTGCCAGCAGTGAATTGAAGGGTGAGCAGTTCTTC.